The text below deals with one TCR beta chain. These data originate in a study of shared clonotypes between healthy human individuals. TCRdb's copy holds only in-frame clones and misses some; the assay was immunoSEQ multiplex PCR. The table shows over 850,000 clones, with about four fifths occurring only once. The investigators split CD4+ cells into a CD45RA+ naive subset and a CD45RA-negative memory subset. Germline lookup yields CDR1 GTSNPN and CDR2 SVGIG (reference sequence). The CDR3 spans 15 residues. V shed 2 bases, J shed 10 bases, and the junction held 13 bases outside the gene matches. The chain has TRBV30 and TRBJ1-4, with 7 bases fitting TRBD1. The specimen sequenced was memory CD4+ T cells from PBMCs. Subset given: CD45RA-negative fraction. This receptor was identified in a man between 18 and 35 years old in good health. Some clones in this sample may be carry-over from other donors' samples. CDR3 sequence reads: CAWSRAGGYGVKLFF. In nucleotides, the CDR3 is TGTGCCTGGAGTAGGGCAGGGGGTTACGGAGTAAAACTGTTTTTT.